This is a list of T cell receptor beta chains from one sample in a study of T cells in Graves' hyperthyroidism and ophthalmopathy. TCRdb redid the calling of the multiplex PCR reads with MiXCR, one entry per CDR3 protein. The repertoire holds about 260,000 distinct CDR3 sequences, with roughly 15% as singletons. The sequenced sample consisted of blood. The receptors here all came from a woman younger than 35 with Graves' ophthalmopathy. The CDR3 runs from the conserved cysteine through the conserved F or W. Each record gives: CDR3 length, J gene, D gene, V gene, clone size, CDR3 protein, CDR3 DNA. The D gene is left open where the match is weak. Clone size is not always given. Where it is, it says once, few, many or a class for expanded clones.

len: 17
j_gene: TRBJ2-7
d_gene: TRBD1
v_gene: TRBV4-1
abundance: many
CDR3aa: CASSQSIPGTASYEQYF
CDR3nt: TGCGCCAGCAGCCAGTCTATTCCCGGGACAGCCTCCTACGAGCAGTACTTC

len: 16
j_gene: TRBJ2-5
d_gene: TRBD2
v_gene: TRBV3-1
abundance: many
CDR3aa: CASSLRGTSGKETQYF
CDR3nt: TGTGCCAGCAGCCTGAGAGGGACTAGCGGGAAAGAGACCCAGTACTTC

len: 14
j_gene: TRBJ2-3
d_gene: TRBD1
v_gene: TRBV24-1
abundance: -
CDR3aa: CATEGRQGTDTQYF
CDR3nt: TGTGCTACAGAAGGGCGACAGGGAACAGATACGCAGTATTTT

len: 13
j_gene: TRBJ1-1
d_gene: -
v_gene: TRBV7-2
abundance: many
CDR3aa: CASSWYRDTEAFF
CDR3nt: TGTGCCAGCAGCTGGTACAGGGACACTGAAGCTTTCTTT

len: 17
j_gene: TRBJ2-1
d_gene: TRBD2
v_gene: TRBV12-3/TRBV12-4
abundance: -
CDR3aa: CASSRRGLAGVLNEQFF
CDR3nt: TGTGCCAGCAGCAGACGCGGACTAGCGGGAGTCTTGAATGAGCAGTTCTTC

len: 13
j_gene: TRBJ1-1
d_gene: -
v_gene: TRBV15
abundance: many
CDR3aa: CATSRDSRGEAFF
CDR3nt: TGTGCCACCAGCAGGGACTCTAGGGGGGAAGCTTTCTTT

len: 14
j_gene: TRBJ2-5
d_gene: -
v_gene: TRBV12-3/TRBV12-4
abundance: many
CDR3aa: CASRLGQGVGTQYF
CDR3nt: TGTGCCAGCAGGCTCGGGCAAGGAGTAGGGACCCAGTACTTC

len: 16
j_gene: TRBJ2-7
d_gene: -
v_gene: TRBV6-2/TRBV6-3
abundance: many
CDR3aa: CASSYWAGATTYEQYF
CDR3nt: TGTGCCAGCAGTTACTGGGCAGGGGCGACGACCTACGAGCAGTACTTC

len: 14
j_gene: TRBJ2-7
d_gene: -
v_gene: TRBV7-2
abundance: many
CDR3aa: CASSFERKSYEQYF
CDR3nt: TGTGCCAGCAGCTTCGAGCGGAAGTCCTACGAGCAGTACTTC

len: 16
j_gene: TRBJ2-2
d_gene: -
v_gene: TRBV19
abundance: -
CDR3aa: CASSVDGIGNTGELFF
CDR3nt: TGTGCCAGTAGCGTTGACGGGATAGGGAACACCGGGGAGCTGTTTTTT

len: 13
j_gene: TRBJ2-3
d_gene: -
v_gene: TRBV29-1
abundance: -
CDR3aa: CSVGDGSTDTQYF
CDR3nt: TGCAGCGTTGGTGACGGTAGCACAGATACGCAGTATTTT

len: 16
j_gene: TRBJ2-3
d_gene: TRBD2
v_gene: TRBV5-1
abundance: many
CDR3aa: CASSLLASGRTDTQYF
CDR3nt: TGCGCCAGCAGCTTGCTTGCTAGCGGTAGGACAGATACGCAGTATTTT

len: 12
j_gene: TRBJ1-1
d_gene: -
v_gene: TRBV18
abundance: many
CDR3aa: CATLTSNTEAFF
CDR3nt: TGTGCCACCCTCACGTCGAACACTGAAGCTTTCTTT

len: 15
j_gene: TRBJ2-6
d_gene: TRBD1
v_gene: TRBV28
abundance: many
CDR3aa: CASRVQGAGANVLTF
CDR3nt: TGTGCCAGCAGGGTACAGGGGGCTGGGGCCAACGTCCTGACTTTC

len: 14
j_gene: TRBJ2-2
d_gene: -
v_gene: TRBV3-1
abundance: many
CDR3aa: CASMGTRNTGELFF
CDR3nt: TGTGCCAGCATGGGTACTCGGAACACCGGGGAGCTGTTTTTT

len: 14
j_gene: TRBJ2-7
d_gene: TRBD1
v_gene: TRBV7-2
abundance: -
CDR3aa: CASSASGGGHEQYF
CDR3nt: TGTGCCAGCAGCGCGTCAGGGGGCGGGCACGAGCAGTACTTC

len: 16
j_gene: TRBJ2-3
d_gene: -
v_gene: TRBV9
abundance: few
CDR3aa: CASSPQGARSSDTQYF
CDR3nt: TGTGCCAGCAGCCCACAGGGCGCCCGGTCCTCAGATACGCAGTATTTT

len: 14
j_gene: TRBJ2-2
d_gene: -
v_gene: TRBV3-1
abundance: many
CDR3aa: CASSSPSRTGELFF
CDR3nt: TGTGCCAGCAGCTCCCCCTCGAGAACCGGGGAGCTGTTTTTT

len: 15
j_gene: TRBJ2-3
d_gene: -
v_gene: TRBV19
abundance: -
CDR3aa: CASRNRDVSRDTQYF
CDR3nt: TGTGCCAGTAGAAACCGGGACGTTTCCAGAGATACGCAGTATTTT

len: 17
j_gene: TRBJ2-7
d_gene: -
v_gene: TRBV18
abundance: many
CDR3aa: CASSPVRDGTGFYEQYF
CDR3nt: TGTGCCAGCTCACCAGTTCGTGATGGGACGGGATTCTACGAGCAGTACTTC

len: 16
j_gene: TRBJ2-7
d_gene: TRBD1
v_gene: TRBV28
abundance: -
CDR3aa: CASSLGQGTSSYEQYF
CDR3nt: TGTGCCAGCAGTTTGGGACAGGGGACGAGCTCCTACGAGCAGTACTTC

len: 14
j_gene: TRBJ1-5
d_gene: -
v_gene: TRBV6-1
abundance: many
CDR3aa: CASSREYSNQPQHF
CDR3nt: TGTGCCAGCAGTAGGGAGTATAGCAATCAGCCCCAGCATTTT

len: 13
j_gene: TRBJ1-2
d_gene: -
v_gene: TRBV20-1
abundance: many
CDR3aa: CSASRRGGYGYTF
CDR3nt: TGCAGTGCTAGTCGAAGGGGGGGGTATGGCTACACCTTC

len: 14
j_gene: TRBJ1-1
d_gene: -
v_gene: TRBV12-3/TRBV12-4
abundance: -
CDR3aa: CASSLGHANTEAFF
CDR3nt: TGTGCCAGCAGTTTGGGACACGCGAACACTGAAGCTTTCTTT

len: 17
j_gene: TRBJ2-5
d_gene: -
v_gene: TRBV6-2/TRBV6-3
abundance: many
CDR3aa: CASFPKSPARYQETQYF
CDR3nt: TGTGCCAGCTTTCCGAAAAGTCCAGCGAGGTACCAAGAGACCCAGTACTTC

len: 14
j_gene: TRBJ2-7
d_gene: TRBD2
v_gene: TRBV27
abundance: many
CDR3aa: CASRAIAGAYEQYF
CDR3nt: TGTGCCAGCAGGGCTATAGCGGGGGCCTACGAGCAGTACTTC

len: 15
j_gene: TRBJ2-1
d_gene: -
v_gene: TRBV9
abundance: many
CDR3aa: CASSPVTSSYNEQFF
CDR3nt: TGTGCCAGCAGCCCTGTGACTAGCTCCTACAATGAGCAGTTCTTC

len: 14
j_gene: TRBJ2-5
d_gene: TRBD2
v_gene: TRBV10-3
abundance: many
CDR3aa: CAISESTSRETQYF
CDR3nt: TGTGCCATCAGTGAGTCGACTAGCAGGGAGACCCAGTACTTC

len: 14
j_gene: TRBJ2-7
d_gene: -
v_gene: TRBV20-1
abundance: many
CDR3aa: CSARDVSSSYEQYF
CDR3nt: TGCAGTGCCCGGGACGTTTCGAGCTCCTACGAGCAGTACTTC

len: 13
j_gene: TRBJ1-1
d_gene: TRBD1
v_gene: TRBV18
abundance: many
CDR3aa: CASSPRGDTEAFF
CDR3nt: TGTGCCAGCTCACCCAGGGGGGACACTGAAGCTTTCTTT

len: 15
j_gene: TRBJ2-7
d_gene: TRBD1
v_gene: TRBV5-1
abundance: many
CDR3aa: CASSQGQGFSYEQYF
CDR3nt: TGCGCCAGCAGCCAGGGACAGGGGTTTTCCTACGAGCAGTACTTC

len: 14
j_gene: TRBJ2-7
d_gene: TRBD2
v_gene: TRBV7-8
abundance: many
CDR3aa: CASSQAGLTYEQYF
CDR3nt: TGTGCCAGCAGCCAAGCGGGACTCACCTACGAGCAGTACTTC

len: 14
j_gene: TRBJ2-7
d_gene: -
v_gene: TRBV10-3
abundance: many
CDR3aa: CAINRTPTSYEQYF
CDR3nt: TGTGCCATCAATAGGACCCCGACCTCCTACGAGCAGTACTTC

len: 16
j_gene: TRBJ2-1
d_gene: -
v_gene: TRBV7-9
abundance: many
CDR3aa: CASSLSETPRRSEQFF
CDR3nt: TGTGCCAGCAGCTTATCGGAGACTCCAAGGAGGAGTGAGCAGTTCTTC